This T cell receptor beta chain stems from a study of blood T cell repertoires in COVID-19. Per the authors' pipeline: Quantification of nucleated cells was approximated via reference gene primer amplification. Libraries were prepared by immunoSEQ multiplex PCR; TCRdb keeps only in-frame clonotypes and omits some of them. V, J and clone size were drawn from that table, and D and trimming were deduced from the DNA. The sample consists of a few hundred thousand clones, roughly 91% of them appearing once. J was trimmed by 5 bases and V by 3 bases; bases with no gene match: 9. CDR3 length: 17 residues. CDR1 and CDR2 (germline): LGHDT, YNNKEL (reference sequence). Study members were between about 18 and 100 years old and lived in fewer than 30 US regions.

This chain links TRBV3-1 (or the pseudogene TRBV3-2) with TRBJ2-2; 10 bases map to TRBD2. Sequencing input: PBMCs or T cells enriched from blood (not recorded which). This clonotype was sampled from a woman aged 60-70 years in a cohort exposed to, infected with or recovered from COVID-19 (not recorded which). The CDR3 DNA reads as TGTGCCAGCAGCCAGGGGGGGCTAGCGGGAGTGACCGGGGAGCTGTTTTTT. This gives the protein CASSQGGLAGVTGELFF.